One and the same sample provided the 18 T cell receptor beta chains below, sequenced in a study of T cell responses to AZD1222 COVID-19 vaccine. Only in-frame clones appear in the TCRdb table, and some are missing; sequencing was by immunoSEQ multiplex PCR. Among about 50,000 clones listed, over 75% were seen once. Sequenced material: peripheral blood, taken on day 0 of AZD1222 vaccination. All receptors come from an adult in good health.

The genes are TRBV7-8 and TRBJ1-3; no reliable D call. CDR1 is SGHVS and CDR2 is FQNEAQ in the germline V gene. The CDR3 spans 19 residues. The V gene lost 2 bases and the J gene lost 0 bases, with 20 bases spanning the gap. CDR3 nucleotide sequence: TGTGCCAGCAGCTTAAGAACCGCGGGGATCGAGAGCTCTGGAAACACCATATATTTT. This gives the protein CASSLRTAGIESSGNTIYF.

This clone has only one observation. The genes are TRBV7-8 and TRBJ1-6; maybe TRBD1 (5 bases). This CDR3 spans 14 amino acids. Germline V lookup: CDR1 SGHVS, CDR2 FQNEAQ. V was cut by 5 bases and J by 6 bases, with 11 bases left in between. The CDR3, as DNA: TGTGCCAGCAGCCCGCGGGACCGTAATTCACCCCTCCACTTT. This translates into CASSPRDRNSPLHF.

The rearrangement uses TRBV27 and TRBJ1-2; the D is unclear. The germline gives CDR1 MNHEY, CDR2 SMNVEV (reference sequence). V lost 3 bases and J lost 8, with 16 bases in between. The CDR3 runs to 14 residues. CDR3 coding DNA: TGTGCCAGCAGTTTTGAAGGAGGCGGGGAAGGCTACACCTTC. Protein sequence: CASSFEGGGEGYTF.

V is TRBV18 and J is TRBJ2-3, with TRBD2 identical over 8 bases. The J segment lost 3 bases and the V segment lost 6 bases, leaving 5 bases of the junction unmatched. This CDR3 spans 14 amino acids. The germline V gene has CDR1 KGHSH and CDR2 LQKENI. The CDR3 DNA reads as TGTGCCAGCTCGGGCGCTAGCGGGACAGATACGCAGTATTTT. Translating gives CASSGASGTDTQYF. Filled out from reference TRBV18 and TRBJ2-3, the complete variable domain reads NAGVMQNPRHLVRRRGQEARLRCSPMKGHSHVYWYRQLPEEGLKFMVYLQKENIIDESGMPKERFSAEFPKEGPSILRIQQVVRGDSAAYFCASSGASGTDTQYFGPGTRLTVL.

As DNA, the CDR3 is TGTGCCTGGAGCGCCCTAAGAGGGAACACTGAAGCTTTCTTT. This sequence encodes CAWSALRGNTEAFF. The chain uses TRBV30 and TRBJ1-1; D ambiguous. Trimming removed 3 bases at V and 1 base at J, with 12 bases between. The germline CDR1 and CDR2 sequences are GTSNPN and SVGIG (reference sequence). There are 14 residues in the CDR3.

The chain joins TRBV18 to TRBJ2-5; D gene unclear. The CDR3 consists of 13 residues. V was pared by 3 bases and J by 5 bases, with 10 bases between. CDR1 KGHSH and CDR2 LQKENI come from the germline V gene. CDR3 protein: CASSPAVQETQYF. The CDR3, as DNA: TGTGCCAGCTCACCGGCAGTCCAGGAGACCCAGTACTTC.

The V call is TRBV6-1, the J call TRBJ2-1, with 7 bases identical to TRBD2. Germline V gene lookup returns CDR1 MNHNS and CDR2 SASEGT. The V segment lost 2 bases and the J segment 9 bases; nucleotides outside the gene matches: 7. The length of the CDR3 is 14 residues. CDR3 nucleotide sequence: TGTGCCAGCAGTGAAACCGGGACTAATTTTGAGCAGTTCTTC. This sequence encodes CASSETGTNFEQFF.

V usage is TRBV25-1 and J usage is TRBJ1-2, with D tentatively TRBD1 (5 bases). V lost 2 bases and J lost 8, with 12 bases in between. This CDR3 contains 13 residues. From germline, CDR1 is MGHDK and CDR2 SYGVNS. This chain's CDR3 is CASSEQAPGGYTF. CDR3 bases: TGTGCCAGCAGTGAACAGGCGCCAGGGGGCTACACCTTC.

The gene calls are TRBV15 and TRBJ2-2; the D gene is possibly TRBD2 (6 bases). The germline CDR1 and CDR2 sequences are LNHNV and YYDKDF (reference sequence). Trimming shortened V by 8 bases and J by 7 bases, and 8 bases separated the two germline ends. This CDR3 has 11 residues. The CDR3 DNA sequence: TGTGCCACCCGGGGGTTCGGGGAGCTGTTTTTT. This gives the protein CATRGFGELFF.

The genes are TRBV7-2 and TRBJ2-7, with TRBD2 identical over 7 bases. Germline loops: CDR1 SGHTA, CDR2 FQGNSA. This CDR3 region has 16 residues. V lost 5 bases to trimming and J lost 2 bases; unmatched junction nucleotides: 12. CDR3 in amino acids: CASSPLTLGGPYEQYF. The CDR3, as DNA: TGTGCCAGCAGCCCCTTAACACTGGGAGGGCCCTACGAGCAGTACTTC.

V is TRBV11-2 and J is TRBJ2-3, with 10 positions matching TRBD1. Germline V CDR1 and CDR2: SGHAT, FQNNGV. This CDR3 spans 15 amino acids. J lost 4 bases, V lost 7 bases, and 8 bases had no gene match. The CDR3 is CASNRQGARPDTQYF. Here the CDR3 DNA reads TGTGCCAGCAACCGACAGGGGGCGCGACCAGATACGCAGTATTTT.

The genes are TRBV7-3 and TRBJ2-1; 12 nucleotides line up with TRBD2. Germline V lookup: CDR1 SGHTA, CDR2 FQGTGA. This CDR3 contains 15 residues. V was pared by 2 bases and J by 7 bases, with 3 bases of the junction left unmatched. DNA of the CDR3: TGTGCCAGCAGCTTAGGACTAGCGGGAATGAATGAGCAGTTCTTC. It translates to CASSLGLAGMNEQFF.

The chain joins TRBV5-1 to TRBJ1-4; 8 positions match TRBD1. With V trimmed by 5 bases and J by 4 bases, 7 bases remained unmatched. Germline CDR1 reads SGHRS; CDR2 reads YFSETQ. This CDR3 is 15 amino acids long. The CDR3 nucleotides read TGCGCCAGCAGTTACCGGGACAGGAATAATGAAAAACTGTTTTTT. It encodes CASSYRDRNNEKLFF.

The genes are TRBV2 and TRBJ2-1; 8 nucleotides line up with TRBD2. The CDR3 contains 17 residues. From germline, CDR1 is SNHLY and CDR2 FYNNEI. Unmatched junction bases numbered 10, after V lost 0 bases and J lost 6 bases. Here the CDR3 DNA reads TGTGCCAGCAGTGAAGCGCTTGGGCTAGCGGGTAGCAATGAGCAGTTCTTC. Amino acid sequence: CASSEALGLAGSNEQFF.

The gene calls are TRBV18 and TRBJ2-5; D not certain. V lost 1 base, J lost 7 bases, and 10 bases lay in between. Looked up from germline, CDR1 is KGHSH and CDR2 is LQKENI. This CDR3 has 13 amino acids. The CDR3 DNA reads as TGTGCCAGCTCACCACAGGGCTTGGGGACCCAGTACTTC. Translated, it gives CASSPQGLGTQYF.

The gene calls are TRBV24-1 and TRBJ1-5; 7 nucleotides agree with TRBD1. Germline trimming cut 0 bases from V and 0 bases from J; bases unmatched to any gene: 4. The germline gives CDR1 KGHDR, CDR2 SFDVKD. The CDR3 has 17 amino acids. CDR3 loop: CATSDLFGQDSNQPQHF. CDR3 in DNA: TGTGCCACCAGTGATTTGTTCGGACAGGATAGCAATCAGCCCCAGCATTTT.

The rearrangement links TRBV11-1 to TRBJ2-7; D is possibly TRBD1 or TRBD2 (5 bases each). Trimming removed 5 bases from V and 2 bases from J, with 19 bases in between. The germline V gene has CDR1 SGHAT and CDR2 FQDESV (reference sequence). The CDR3 covers 16 residues. The CDR3 region has the DNA TGTGCCAGCAGCCCACGGGGACGGGCTCGTCCCTACGAGCAGTACTTC. The encoded protein is CASSPRGRARPYEQYF.

The chain joins TRBV4-2 to TRBJ2-1, with TRBD1 matching over 9 bases. CDR1 is LGHNA and CDR2 is YNFKEQ in the germline V gene. J lost 5 bases, V lost 4 bases, and 9 bases had no gene match. The CDR3 consists of 16 residues. CDR3 region: CASSRTSGQGNNEQFF. DNA for the CDR3: TGTGCCAGCAGCCGAACTTCGGGACAGGGTAACAATGAGCAGTTCTTC.